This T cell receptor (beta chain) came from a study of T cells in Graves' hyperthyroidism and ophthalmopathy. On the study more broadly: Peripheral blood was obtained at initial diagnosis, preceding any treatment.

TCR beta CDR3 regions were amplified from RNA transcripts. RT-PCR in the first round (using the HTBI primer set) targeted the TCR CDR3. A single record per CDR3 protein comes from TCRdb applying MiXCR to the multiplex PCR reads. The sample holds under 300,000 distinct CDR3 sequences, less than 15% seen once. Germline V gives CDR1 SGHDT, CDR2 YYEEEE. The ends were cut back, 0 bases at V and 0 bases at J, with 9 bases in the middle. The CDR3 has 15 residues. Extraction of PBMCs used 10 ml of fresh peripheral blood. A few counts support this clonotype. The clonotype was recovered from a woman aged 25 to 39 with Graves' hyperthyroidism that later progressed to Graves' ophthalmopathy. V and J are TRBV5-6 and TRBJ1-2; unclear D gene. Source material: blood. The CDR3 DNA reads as TGTGCCAGCAGCTTGGCCGCGGCTACTAACTATGGCTACACCTTC. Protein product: CASSLAAATNYGYTF.